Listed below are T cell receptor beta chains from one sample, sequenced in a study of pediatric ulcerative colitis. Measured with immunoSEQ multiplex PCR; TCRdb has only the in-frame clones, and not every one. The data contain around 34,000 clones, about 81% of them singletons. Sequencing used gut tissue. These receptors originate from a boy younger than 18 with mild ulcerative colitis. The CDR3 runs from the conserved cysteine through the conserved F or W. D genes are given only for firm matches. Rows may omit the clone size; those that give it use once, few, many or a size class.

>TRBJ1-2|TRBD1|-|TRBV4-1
TGCGCCAGCAGCCCGCGACAGGGGGGCTATGGCTACACCTTC
CASSPRQGGYGYTF
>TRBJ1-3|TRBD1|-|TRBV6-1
TGTGCCAGCAGTTGGGACAGGGGGTCTGGAAACACCATATATTTT
CASSWDRGSGNTIYF
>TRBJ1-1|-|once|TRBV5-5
TGTGCCAGCAGCAGAGGACAGATCACTGAAGCTTTCTTT
CASSRGQITEAFF
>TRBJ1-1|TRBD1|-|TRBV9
TGTGCCAGCAGCGCAGGGGGATCCACTGAAGCTTTCTTT
CASSAGGSTEAFF
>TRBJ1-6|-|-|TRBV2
TGTGCCAGCAGTGAAGATCCTCTGTCGCGGAGCTCCTATAATTCACCCCTCCACTTT
CASSEDPLSRSSYNSPLHF
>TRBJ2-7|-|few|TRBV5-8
TGTGCCAGCAGCGACTGGACGGCGGAGGACGAGCAGTACTTC
CASSDWTAEDEQYF
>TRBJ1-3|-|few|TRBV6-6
TGTGCCAGCAGGACAGGCTACAGCTCTGGAAACACCATATATTTT
CASRTGYSSGNTIYF
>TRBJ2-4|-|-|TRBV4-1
TGCGCCAGCAGCCTGCGGGGACAGATAGCCAAAAACATTCAGTACTTC
CASSLRGQIAKNIQYF
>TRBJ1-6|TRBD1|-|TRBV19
TGTGCCAGTAGTATACGACAGGGGCGGAATTCACCCCTCCACTTT
CASSIRQGRNSPLHF
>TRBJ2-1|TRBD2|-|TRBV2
TGTGCCAGCAGTCGACTAGCGGAATACAATGAGCAGTTCTTC
CASSRLAEYNEQFF
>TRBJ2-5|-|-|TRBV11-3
TGTGCCAGCAGCTCCCGCTTAGCGGAAGAGACCCAGTACTTC
CASSSRLAEETQYF
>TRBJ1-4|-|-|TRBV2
TGTGCCAGCAGTGATGGGGGGGCTAATGAAAAACTGTTTTTT
CASSDGGANEKLFF
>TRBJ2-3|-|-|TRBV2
TGTGCCAGCAGTGGTCGAGACCCAAGCACAGATACGCAGTATTTT
CASSGRDPSTDTQYF
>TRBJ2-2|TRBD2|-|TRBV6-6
TGTGCCAGCAGGACTAGCCGCTTCGGGGAGCTGTTTTTT
CASRTSRFGELFF
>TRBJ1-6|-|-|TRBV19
TGTGCCAGTAGTATAGAACGGAATTCACCCCTCCACTTT
CASSIERNSPLHF
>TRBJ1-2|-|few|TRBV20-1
TGCAGTGCTAGTCCTTATGGCTACACCTTC
CSASPYGYTF
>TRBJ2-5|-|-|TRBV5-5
TGTGCCAGCAGCGGGCACTGGGACTCAGGGAGAGGGGAGACCCAGTACTTC
CASSGHWDSGRGETQYF
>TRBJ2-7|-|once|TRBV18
TGTGCCAGCTCACCCGGGGGCAGACCCTACGAGCAGTACTTC
CASSPGGRPYEQYF
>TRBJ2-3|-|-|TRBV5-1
TGCGCCAGCAGCGGGGGCAGCACAGATACGCAGTATTTT
CASSGGSTDTQYF
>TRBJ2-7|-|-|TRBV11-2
TGTGCCAGCAGCTCCAACAGGGTTTCTACCTCTTACGAGCAGTACTTC
CASSSNRVSTSYEQYF
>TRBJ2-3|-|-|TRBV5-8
TGTGCCAGCAGCTTGGGGGGCACAGATACGCAGTATTTT
CASSLGGTDTQYF
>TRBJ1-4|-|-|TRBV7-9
TGTGCCAGCAGCTTTCGAGGGGAAAAACTGTTTTTT
CASSFRGEKLFF
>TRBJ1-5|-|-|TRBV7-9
TGTGCCAGCAACATCGCTCATCAGCCCCAGCATTTT
CASNIAHQPQHF
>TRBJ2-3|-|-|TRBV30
TGTGCCTGGGACAGGAGCACAGATACGCAGTATTTT
CAWDRSTDTQYF
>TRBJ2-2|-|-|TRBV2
TGTGCCAGCAGAAGAACAGAAAACACCGGGGAGCTGTTTTTT
CASRRTENTGELFF
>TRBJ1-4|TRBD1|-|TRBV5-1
TGCGCCAGCAGCGCAGGACAGGGGTCAAATGAAAAACTGTTTTTT
CASSAGQGSNEKLFF
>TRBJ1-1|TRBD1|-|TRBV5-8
TGTGCCAGCAGCTTCCGACAGGGGGATCGAGCTTTCTTT
CASSFRQGDRAFF
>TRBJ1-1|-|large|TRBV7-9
TGTGCCAGCAGCTTTCTACCTATGAACACTGAAGCTTTCTTT
CASSFLPMNTEAFF
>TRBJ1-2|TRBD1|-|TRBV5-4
TGTGCCAGCAGCGGACAGGGGTACTTTCACCGCTATGGCTACACCTTC
CASSGQGYFHRYGYTF
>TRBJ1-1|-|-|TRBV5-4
TGTGCCAGCAGCTTGGGGGGGACTGGCACTGAAGCTTTCTTT
CASSLGGTGTEAFF
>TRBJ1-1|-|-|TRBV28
TGTGCCAGCAGCCGCAGGAGGGGGACCACTGAAGCTTTCTTT
CASSRRRGTTEAFF
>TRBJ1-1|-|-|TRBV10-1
TGCGCCAGCAGTGATGGTAGGGGACGTGTCGACACTGAAGCTTTCTTT
CASSDGRGRVDTEAFF
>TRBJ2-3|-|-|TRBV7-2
TGTGCCAGCAGCCGGAGCCGGGGGCAAGATACGCAGTATTTT
CASSRSRGQDTQYF
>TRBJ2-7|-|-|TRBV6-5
TGTGCCAGCAGCCGGACGGTCTCCTACGAGCAGTACTTC
CASSRTVSYEQYF
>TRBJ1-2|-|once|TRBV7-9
TGTGCCAGCAGCCGTGGGGGGGCGAGTAACTATGGCTACACCTTC
CASSRGGASNYGYTF
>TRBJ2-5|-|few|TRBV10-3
TGTGCCATCAGTGATCGGCAGGGAGAGACCCAGTACTTC
CAISDRQGETQYF
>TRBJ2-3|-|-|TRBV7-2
TGTGCCAGCAGCTTAGAAGGGGGTACTAACACAGATACGCAGTATTTT
CASSLEGGTNTDTQYF
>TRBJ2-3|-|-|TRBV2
TGTGCCAGCAGTGTAGTGGGAGGTACGGATACGCAGTATTTT
CASSVVGGTDTQYF
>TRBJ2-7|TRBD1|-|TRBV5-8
TGTGCCAGCAGCCGGGACAGGGACGACGAGCAGTACTTC
CASSRDRDDEQYF
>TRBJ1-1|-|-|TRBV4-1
TGCGCCAGCAGCCGAAACAGGGCCCTCACGCTAGAAGCTTTCTTT
CASSRNRALTLEAFF
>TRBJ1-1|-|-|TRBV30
TGTGCCTGGAACACGAACACTGAAGCTTTCTTT
CAWNTNTEAFF
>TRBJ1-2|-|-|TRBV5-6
TGTGCCAGCAGCTTAACCGAAAACTATGGCTACACCTTC
CASSLTENYGYTF